A selection of T cell receptor beta chains follows, all from one sample in a study of cytomegalovirus exposure and HLA in healthy donors. Measured with immunoSEQ multiplex PCR; TCRdb has only the in-frame clones, and not every one. The data contain roughly 120,000 clones, approximately 80% of them seen just once; the ten biggest clones take up under 1.2%. The sample comprised PBMCs. These receptors were collected from a human donor in good health. Both conserved end residues are part of each CDR3. A D gene is named only where the DNA matches it firmly. Clone size appears in some rows only: once, few, many, or a class for an expanded clone.

j_call d_call clone_size v_call cdr3_nt cdr3_aa
TRBJ2-5 NA NA TRBV21-1 TGTGCCAGCACCCTACCGAAAGAACACCAAGAGACCCAGTACTTC CASTLPKEHQETQYF
TRBJ1-1 NA NA TRBV28 TGTGCCAGCAGTTCTCAGGGGCTCACTGAAGCTTTCTTT CASSSQGLTEAFF
TRBJ2-2 TRBD1 NA TRBV27 TGTGCCAGCACGGACAGGGGCAACACCGGGGAGCTGTTTTTT CASTDRGNTGELFF
TRBJ1-3 NA NA TRBV6-4 TGTGCCAGCAGTTACTCGGGCAGGGGCCCTGGAAACACCATATATTTT CASSYSGRGPGNTIYF
TRBJ1-2 NA NA TRBV19 TGTGCCAGTATGACCCAGGACTATGGCTACACCTTC CASMTQDYGYTF
TRBJ2-5 NA once TRBV13 TGTGCCAGCAGCTGGGCGATGGGGGGGCAGACCCAGTACTTC CASSWAMGGQTQYF
TRBJ2-1 NA NA TRBV9 TGTGCCAGCAGCGTAGACAGAAGCAATGAGCAGTTCTTC CASSVDRSNEQFF
TRBJ1-1 NA NA TRBV15 TGTGCCACCAGCAGAGATATCTGGGCGTACACTGAAGCTTTCTTT CATSRDIWAYTEAFF
TRBJ2-2 NA NA TRBV7-3 TGTGCCAGCAGCTTAAACTTAAACACCGGGGAGCTGTTTTTT CASSLNLNTGELFF
TRBJ1-2 NA once TRBV28 TGTGCCAGCGAGGGTCGGGGAGAGATCCTCTATGGCTACACCTTC CASEGRGEILYGYTF
TRBJ2-3 TRBD2 NA TRBV5-1 TGCGCCAGCAGCTTCTCTAGCGGGGGGCTTCGCACAGATACGCAGTATTTT CASSFSSGGLRTDTQYF
TRBJ2-3 NA NA TRBV5-6 TGTGCCAGCAGCTTGGAGGAGGGTTACGCAGATACGCAGTATTTT CASSLEEGYADTQYF
TRBJ1-2 TRBD1 once TRBV5-8 TGTGCCAGCAGCCCCAGGACAGGACACTATGGCTACACCTTC CASSPRTGHYGYTF
TRBJ1-5 NA NA TRBV10-2 TGCGCCAGCAGAGACATCAATCAGCCCCAGCATTTT CASRDINQPQHF
TRBJ1-6 NA few TRBV5-6 TGTGCCAGCAGACTGGCGGGGTTGGCACCCCTCCACTTT CASRLAGLAPLHF
TRBJ1-1 NA NA TRBV6-1 TGTGCCAGCAGGCGAGGCTTTGGGACTGAAGCTTTCTTT CASRRGFGTEAFF
TRBJ1-1 TRBD1 few TRBV28 TGTGCCACGTACCCGTTAATCACAGGGGGCCTCACTGAAGCTTTCTTT CATYPLITGGLTEAFF
TRBJ1-1 NA NA TRBV10-3 TGTGCCTCCCAGATACAGGGCGCTGAAGCTTTCTTT CASQIQGAEAFF
TRBJ1-1 NA once TRBV7-9 TGTGCCAGCAGCTTAGAGGTGGGGGGGTATGAAGCTTTCTTT CASSLEVGGYEAFF
TRBJ2-1 TRBD2 once TRBV7-8 TGTGCCAGCAGCCTTCTAGCGGGGGGGTACAATGAGCAGTTCTTC CASSLLAGGYNEQFF
TRBJ1-6 TRBD1 few TRBV19 TGTGCCAGTAGCCCGAACAGGGACAGGGGAATTCCCCTCCACTTT CASSPNRDRGIPLHF
TRBJ2-5 TRBD1 once TRBV7-9 TGTGCCAGCAGCCCCGGGACAGGGTCCTTAGGGCAGTACTTC CASSPGTGSLGQYF